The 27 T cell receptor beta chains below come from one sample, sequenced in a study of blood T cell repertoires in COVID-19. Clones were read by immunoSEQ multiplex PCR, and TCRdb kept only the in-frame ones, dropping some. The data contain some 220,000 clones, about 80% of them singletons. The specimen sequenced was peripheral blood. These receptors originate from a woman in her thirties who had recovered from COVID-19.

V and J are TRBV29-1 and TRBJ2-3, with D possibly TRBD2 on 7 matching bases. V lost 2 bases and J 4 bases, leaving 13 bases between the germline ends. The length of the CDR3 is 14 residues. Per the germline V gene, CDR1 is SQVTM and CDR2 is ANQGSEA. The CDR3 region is CSVELGGGSDTQYF. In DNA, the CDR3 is TGCAGCGTTGAATTGGGGGGGGGCTCAGATACGCAGTATTTT.

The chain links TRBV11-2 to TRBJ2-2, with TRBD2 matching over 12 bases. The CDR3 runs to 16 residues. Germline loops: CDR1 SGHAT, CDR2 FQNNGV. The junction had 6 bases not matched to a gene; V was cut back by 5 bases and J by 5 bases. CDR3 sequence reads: CASSPWTSGATGELFF. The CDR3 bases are TGTGCCAGCAGCCCCTGGACTAGCGGGGCTACCGGGGAGCTGTTTTTT.

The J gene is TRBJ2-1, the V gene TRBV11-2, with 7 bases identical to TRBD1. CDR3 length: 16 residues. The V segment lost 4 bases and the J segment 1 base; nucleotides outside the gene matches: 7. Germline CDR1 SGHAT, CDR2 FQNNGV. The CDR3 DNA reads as TGTGCCAGCAGCTCAACTAGACAGGGATCCTACAATGAGCAGTTCTTC. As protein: CASSSTRQGSYNEQFF.

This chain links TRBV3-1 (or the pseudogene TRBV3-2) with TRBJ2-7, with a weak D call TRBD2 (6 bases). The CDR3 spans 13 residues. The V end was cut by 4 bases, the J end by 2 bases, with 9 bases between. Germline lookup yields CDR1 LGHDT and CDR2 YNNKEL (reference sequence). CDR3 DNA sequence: TGTGCCAGCAGCCTATCGGGGGCCTACGAGCAGTACTTC. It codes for CASSLSGAYEQYF.

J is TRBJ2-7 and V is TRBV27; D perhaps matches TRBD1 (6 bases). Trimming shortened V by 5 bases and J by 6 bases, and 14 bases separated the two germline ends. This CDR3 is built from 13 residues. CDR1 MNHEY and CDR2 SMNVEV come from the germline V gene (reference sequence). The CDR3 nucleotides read TGTGCCAGCAGTCCCGTCACAGGGATCGAGCAGTACTTC. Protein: CASSPVTGIEQYF.

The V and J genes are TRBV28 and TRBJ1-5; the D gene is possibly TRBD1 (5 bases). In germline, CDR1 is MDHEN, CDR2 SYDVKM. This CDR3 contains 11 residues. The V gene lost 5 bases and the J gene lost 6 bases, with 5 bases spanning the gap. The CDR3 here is CASSQGQPQHF. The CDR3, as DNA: TGTGCCAGCAGTCAGGGTCAGCCCCAGCATTTT.

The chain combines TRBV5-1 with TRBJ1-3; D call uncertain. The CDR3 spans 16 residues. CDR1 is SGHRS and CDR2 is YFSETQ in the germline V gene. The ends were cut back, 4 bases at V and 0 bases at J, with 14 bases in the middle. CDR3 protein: CASSPDRRASGNTIYF. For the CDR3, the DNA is TGCGCCAGCAGCCCCGATCGCCGAGCCTCTGGAAACACCATATATTTT.

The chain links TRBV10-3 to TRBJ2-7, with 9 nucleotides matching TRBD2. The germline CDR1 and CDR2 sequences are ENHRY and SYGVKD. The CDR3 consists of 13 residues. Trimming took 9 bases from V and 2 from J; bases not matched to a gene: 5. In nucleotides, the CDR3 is TGTGCCATTGGAGCGGGAGGTGCCTACGAGCAGTACTTC. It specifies CAIGAGGAYEQYF.

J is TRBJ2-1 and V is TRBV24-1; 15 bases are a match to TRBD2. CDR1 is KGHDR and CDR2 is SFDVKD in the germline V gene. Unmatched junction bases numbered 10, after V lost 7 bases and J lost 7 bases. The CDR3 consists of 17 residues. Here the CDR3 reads CATSDPGTSGRINEQFF. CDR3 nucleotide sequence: TGTGCCACCAGCGATCCCGGGACTAGCGGGAGGATAAATGAGCAGTTCTTC.

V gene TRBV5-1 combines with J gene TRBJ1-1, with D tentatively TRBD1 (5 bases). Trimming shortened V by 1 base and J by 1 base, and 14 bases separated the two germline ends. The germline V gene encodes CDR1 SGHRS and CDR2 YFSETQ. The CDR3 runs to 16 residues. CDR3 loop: CASSLSLTEKNTEAFF. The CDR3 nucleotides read TGCGCCAGCAGCTTGAGTTTGACAGAGAAGAACACTGAAGCTTTCTTT.

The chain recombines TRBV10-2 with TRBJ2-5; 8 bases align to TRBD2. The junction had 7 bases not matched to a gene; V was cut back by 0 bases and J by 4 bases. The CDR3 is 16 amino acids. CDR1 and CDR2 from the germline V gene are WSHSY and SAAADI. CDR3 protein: CASSESRGLVGETQYF. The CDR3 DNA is TGCGCCAGCAGTGAGTCGAGGGGACTAGTGGGAGAGACCCAGTACTTC.

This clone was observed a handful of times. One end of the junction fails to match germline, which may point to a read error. CDR3 sequence: CVSSTGYEQFF. The CDR3, as DNA: TGCGTCAGCAGTACCGGGTATGAGCAGTTCTTC. The chain links TRBV5-1 to TRBJ2-1; D gene uncertain. This CDR3 comprises 11 residues. The germline CDR1 and CDR2 sequences are SGHRS and YFSETQ.

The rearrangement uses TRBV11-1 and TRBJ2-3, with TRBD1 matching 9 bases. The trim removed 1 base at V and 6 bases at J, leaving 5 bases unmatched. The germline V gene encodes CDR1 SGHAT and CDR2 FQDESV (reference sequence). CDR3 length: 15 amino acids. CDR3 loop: CASSLEVQGADTQYF. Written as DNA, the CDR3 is TGTGCCAGCAGCTTAGAGGTACAGGGGGCCGATACGCAGTATTTT.

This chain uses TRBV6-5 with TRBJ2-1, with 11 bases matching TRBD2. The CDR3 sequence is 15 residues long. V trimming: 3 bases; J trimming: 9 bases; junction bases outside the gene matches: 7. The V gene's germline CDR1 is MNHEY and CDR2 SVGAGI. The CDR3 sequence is CASSYTSGSFTEQFF. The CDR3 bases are TGTGCCAGCAGTTATACTAGCGGGAGTTTTACTGAGCAGTTCTTC.

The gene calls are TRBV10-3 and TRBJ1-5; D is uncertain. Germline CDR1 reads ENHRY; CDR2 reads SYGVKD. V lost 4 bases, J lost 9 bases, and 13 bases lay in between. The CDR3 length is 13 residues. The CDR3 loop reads CAISGRPAGPQHF. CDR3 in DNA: TGTGCCATCAGTGGCCGGCCGGCGGGGCCCCAGCATTTT.

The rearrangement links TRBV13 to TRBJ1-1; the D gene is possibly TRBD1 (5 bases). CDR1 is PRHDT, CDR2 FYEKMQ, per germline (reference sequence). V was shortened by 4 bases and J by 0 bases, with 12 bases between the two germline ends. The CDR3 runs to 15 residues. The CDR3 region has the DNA TGTGCCAGCAGCTCAATACAGACAGTGAACACTGAAGCTTTCTTT. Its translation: CASSSIQTVNTEAFF.

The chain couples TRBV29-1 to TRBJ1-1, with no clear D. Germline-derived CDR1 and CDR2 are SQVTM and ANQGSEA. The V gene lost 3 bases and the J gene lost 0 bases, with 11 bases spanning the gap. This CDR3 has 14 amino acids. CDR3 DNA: TGCAGCGTTGAGGTTGGCAGATTGAACACTGAAGCTTTCTTT. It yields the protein CSVEVGRLNTEAFF.

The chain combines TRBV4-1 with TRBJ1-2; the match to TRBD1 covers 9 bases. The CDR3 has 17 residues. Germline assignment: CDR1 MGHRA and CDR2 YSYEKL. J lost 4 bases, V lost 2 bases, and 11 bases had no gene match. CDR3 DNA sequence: TGCGCCAGCAGCCAACGGACAGGGGATCCACCTACCTATGGCTACACCTTC. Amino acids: CASSQRTGDPPTYGYTF.

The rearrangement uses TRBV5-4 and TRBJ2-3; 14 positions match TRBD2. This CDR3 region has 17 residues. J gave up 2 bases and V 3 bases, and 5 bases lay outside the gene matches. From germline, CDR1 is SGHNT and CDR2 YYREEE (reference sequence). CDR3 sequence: CASSSGTSGGYTDTQYF. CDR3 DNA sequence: TGTGCCAGCAGCTCAGGGACTAGCGGGGGATACACAGATACGCAGTATTTT.

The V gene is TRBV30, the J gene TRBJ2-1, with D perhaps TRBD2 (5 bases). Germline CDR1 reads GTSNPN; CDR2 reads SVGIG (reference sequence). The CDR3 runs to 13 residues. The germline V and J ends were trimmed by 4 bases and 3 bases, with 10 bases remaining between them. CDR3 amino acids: CAWTSSNYNEQFF. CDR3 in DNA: TGTGCCTGGACTAGCAGTAACTACAATGAGCAGTTCTTC.

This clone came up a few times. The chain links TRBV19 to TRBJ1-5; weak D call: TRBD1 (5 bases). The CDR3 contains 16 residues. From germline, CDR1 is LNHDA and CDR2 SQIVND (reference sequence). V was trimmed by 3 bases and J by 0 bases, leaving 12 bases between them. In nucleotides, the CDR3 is TGTGCCAGTAGTATGGGGCAGGGAATTAGCAATCAGCCCCAGCATTTT. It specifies CASSMGQGISNQPQHF. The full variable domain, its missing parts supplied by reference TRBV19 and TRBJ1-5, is DGGITQSPKYLFRKEGQNVTLSCEQNLNHDAMYWYRQDPGQGLRLIYYSQIVNDFQKGDIAEGYSVSREKKESFPLTVTSAQKNPTAFYLCASSMGQGISNQPQHFGDGTRLSIL.

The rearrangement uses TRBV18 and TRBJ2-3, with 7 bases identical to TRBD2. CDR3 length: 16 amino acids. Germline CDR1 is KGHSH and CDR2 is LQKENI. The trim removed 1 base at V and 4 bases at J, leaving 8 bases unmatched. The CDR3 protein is CASSPRDYGRADTQYF. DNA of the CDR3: TGTGCCAGCTCACCACGGGACTACGGTCGCGCAGATACGCAGTATTTT.

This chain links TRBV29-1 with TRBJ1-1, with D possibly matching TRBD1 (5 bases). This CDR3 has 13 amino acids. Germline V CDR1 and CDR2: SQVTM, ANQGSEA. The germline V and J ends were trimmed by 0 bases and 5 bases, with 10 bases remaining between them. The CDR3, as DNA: TGCAGCGTTGAAGAAGGGGCAGGGACTGAAGCTTTCTTT. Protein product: CSVEEGAGTEAFF.

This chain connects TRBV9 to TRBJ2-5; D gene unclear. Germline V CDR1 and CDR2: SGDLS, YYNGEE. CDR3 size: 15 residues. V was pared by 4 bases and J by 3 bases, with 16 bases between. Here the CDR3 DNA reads TGTGCCAGCAGCCCCCGCGGAAGGCAAAAAGAGACCCAGTACTTC. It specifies CASSPRGRQKETQYF.

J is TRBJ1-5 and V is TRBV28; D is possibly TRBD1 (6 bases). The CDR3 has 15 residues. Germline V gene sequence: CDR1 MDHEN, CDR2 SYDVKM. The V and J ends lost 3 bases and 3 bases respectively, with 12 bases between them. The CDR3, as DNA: TGTGCCAGCAGTTTGGCCCACAGGGACAATCAGCCCCAGCATTTT. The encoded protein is CASSLAHRDNQPQHF.

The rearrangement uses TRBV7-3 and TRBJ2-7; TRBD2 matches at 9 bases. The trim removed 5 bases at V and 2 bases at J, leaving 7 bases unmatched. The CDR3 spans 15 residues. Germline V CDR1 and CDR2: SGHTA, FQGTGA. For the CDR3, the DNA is TGTGCCAGCAGCGCAACTAGCGGGCCCACCTACGAGCAGTACTTC. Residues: CASSATSGPTYEQYF. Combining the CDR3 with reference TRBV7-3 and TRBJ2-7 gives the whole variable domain GAGVSQTPSNKVTEKGKYVELRCDPISGHTALYWYRQSLGQGPEFLIYFQGTGAADDSGLPNDRFFAVRPEGSVSTLKIQRTERGDSAVYLCASSATSGPTYEQYFGPGTRLTVT.

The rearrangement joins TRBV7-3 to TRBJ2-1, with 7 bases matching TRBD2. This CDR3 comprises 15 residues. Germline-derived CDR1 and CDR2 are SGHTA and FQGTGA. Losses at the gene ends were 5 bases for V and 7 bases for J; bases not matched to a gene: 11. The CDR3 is CASSPSGEIGNEQFF. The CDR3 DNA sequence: TGTGCCAGCAGCCCCAGCGGGGAGATAGGGAATGAGCAGTTCTTC.